These 29 T cell receptor beta chains came from one sample sequenced in a study of shared clonotypes between healthy human individuals. Libraries were prepared by immunoSEQ multiplex PCR; TCRdb keeps only in-frame clonotypes and omits some of them. Altogether roughly 590,000 clones are present, nearly 97% being singletons, with the ten largest covering 0.1% to 0.11%. Naive CD8 populations comprised CD45RO-negative cells positively selected for CCR7, excluding terminally differentiated effector memory CD45RA+ cells. The sequenced material came from naive CD8+ T cells sorted from blood. These receptors came from a woman in her 30s in good health.

V is TRBV13 and J is TRBJ2-7, with D perhaps TRBD2 (6 bases). Trimming stripped 0 bases from V and 4 bases from J, with 13 bases between. CDR3 length: 15 residues. Germline CDR1 reads PRHDT; CDR2 reads FYEKMQ (reference sequence). DNA of the CDR3: TGTGCCAGCAGCTTAGGCCGTAGCGGAGCGTACGAGCAGTACTTC. Its translation is CASSLGRSGAYEQYF.

This sequence joins TRBV6-4 and TRBJ1-1; TRBD1 might be the D (5 bases). V was cut by 8 bases and J by 4 bases, with 20 bases left in between. The CDR3 sequence is 15 residues long. CDR1 is MRHNA and CDR2 is SNTAGT in the germline V gene. CDR3 sequence (DNA): TGTGCCAGCGGTCCCCGGGACTCCAAGGGCACTGAAGCTTTCTTT. Amino acid sequence: CASGPRDSKGTEAFF.

This sequence joins TRBV27 and TRBJ2-3; TRBD2 might be the D (5 bases). This CDR3 comprises 16 residues. Germline lookup yields CDR1 MNHEY and CDR2 SMNVEV (reference sequence). Between the trimmed V and J ends, which lost 2 bases and 6 bases, there was a span of 18 bases. CDR3 region: CASSLRSGSVYDTQYF. The DNA of the CDR3 is TGTGCCAGCAGTTTAAGATCTGGGAGTGTTTACGATACGCAGTATTTT.

The DNA of the CDR3 is TGCGCCAGCAGCCAAGACCCGTCCCTCCAGGCGGAGCAGTTCTTC. Residues: CASSQDPSLQAEQFF. The chain employs TRBV4-1 and TRBJ2-1; D remains unclear. Trimming pared 0 bases from V and 10 bases from J, leaving 16 bases between. CDR1 and CDR2 from the germline V gene are MGHRA and YSYEKL. The CDR3 has 15 amino acids.

V and J are TRBV5-1 and TRBJ2-1; D is possibly TRBD2 (6 bases). V shed 4 bases and J shed 0 bases, with 17 bases lying between them. The CDR3 runs to 17 residues. CDR1 is SGHRS and CDR2 is YFSETQ in the germline V gene. The CDR3 here is CASSDPGAPSSYNEQFF. The CDR3 DNA is TGCGCCAGCAGCGACCCGGGAGCGCCTAGCTCCTACAATGAGCAGTTCTTC.

The chain combines TRBV14 with TRBJ2-2; 8 bases map to TRBD1. The CDR3 has 22 amino acids. The V segment lost 0 bases and the J segment 9 bases; nucleotides outside the gene matches: 27. Germline V gene data show CDR1 as SGHDN and CDR2 as FVKESK. DNA of the CDR3: TGTGCCAGCAGCCAAGATCGAATTGTGGGGACAGGCCAGAGTCGATCCAGGTGGGAGCTGTTTTTT. Translating gives CASSQDRIVGTGQSRSRWELFF. Combining the CDR3 with reference TRBV14 and TRBJ2-2 gives the whole variable domain EAGVTQFPSHSVIEKGQTVTLRCDPISGHDNLYWYRRVMGKEIKFLLHFVKESKQDESGMPNNRFLAERTGGTYSTLKVQPAELEDSGVYFCASSQDRIVGTGQSRSRWELFFGEGSRLTVL.

This clone showed up just once. The chain carries TRBV28 and TRBJ2-7, with D tentatively TRBD2 (5 bases). Germline CDR1 reads MDHEN; CDR2 reads SYDVKM. With 6 bases removed from V and 0 bases from J, the gap between germline ends came to 12 bases. The CDR3 has 14 amino acids. CDR3 nucleotides: TGTGCCAGCAGGCTAAAGCGGTTCTCCTACGAGCAGTACTTC. It encodes CASRLKRFSYEQYF.

The table lists this clone with a count of one. The sample carries other DNA sequences with the same CDR3. The chain links TRBV28 to TRBJ1-1; D may be TRBD1 (5 bases). The germline CDR1 and CDR2 sequences are MDHEN and SYDVKM. The CDR3 spans 13 residues. Trimming cost V 2 bases and J 2 bases, with 6 bases left between them. The chain's CDR3 is CASSLTGNTEAFF. CDR3 nucleotide sequence: TGTGCCAGCAGTTTAACAGGAAACACTGAAGCTTTCTTT.

J is TRBJ2-7 and V is TRBV6-1; no reliable D call. Germline CDR1 is MNHNS and CDR2 is SASEGT. The V gene lost 4 bases and the J gene lost 3 bases, with 4 bases spanning the gap. CDR3 size: 11 residues. The CDR3 is CASSVNYEQYF. As DNA, the CDR3 is TGTGCCAGCAGTGTCAACTACGAGCAGTACTTC.

The chain is built from TRBV6-5 and TRBJ2-7; maybe TRBD2 (5 bases). This CDR3 region has 16 residues. Germline-derived CDR1 and CDR2 are MNHEY and SVGAGI. The V end lost 4 bases, the J end lost 4 bases, and 20 bases lay between the germline ends. CDR3 nucleotides: TGTGCCAGCAGTTCCCTCGGGGTAGCGCCACCTTACGAGCAGTACTTC. This translates into CASSSLGVAPPYEQYF.

V is TRBV6-1 and J is TRBJ1-1; D is uncertain. Germline V CDR1 and CDR2: MNHNS, SASEGT. The CDR3 has 15 amino acids. Trimming left V 8 bases short and J 1 base short, with 17 bases between. CDR3 bases: TGTGCCAGCGGGAGCCCCGGAGGAGAGAACACTGAAGCTTTCTTT. The encoded protein is CASGSPGGENTEAFF.

The chain combines TRBV29-1 with TRBJ2-5, with D maybe TRBD2 (6 bases). CDR3 size: 15 residues. V was pared by 3 bases and J by 1 base, with 15 bases between. Per the germline V gene, CDR1 is SQVTM and CDR2 is ANQGSEA. The CDR3 sequence: CSVETNLGLQETQYF. The CDR3 DNA is TGCAGCGTTGAGACCAACTTGGGACTCCAAGAGACCCAGTACTTC.

The genes are TRBV4-2 and TRBJ2-7, with D perhaps being TRBD1 or TRBD2 (5 bases each). The CDR3 is made up of 15 amino acids. Deletions cut 0 bases from V and 0 bases from J, with 9 bases between. CDR1 LGHNA and CDR2 YNFKEQ come from the germline V gene. The CDR3 loop is CASSQDRDGSYEQYF. The CDR3 DNA reads as TGTGCCAGCAGCCAAGATCGGGACGGCTCCTACGAGCAGTACTTC.

V is TRBV19 and J is TRBJ2-1; no clear D. Trimming pared 0 bases from V and 2 bases from J, leaving 14 bases between. This CDR3 contains 17 residues. Germline assignment: CDR1 LNHDA and CDR2 SQIVND (reference sequence). Here the CDR3 reads CASSIDSPGLAYNEQFF. The CDR3 region has the DNA TGTGCCAGTAGTATAGATTCCCCGGGTCTGGCCTACAATGAGCAGTTCTTC.

This clone was detected once. The V gene is TRBV6-1, the J gene TRBJ2-6; the D is unclear. V dropped 2 bases and J dropped 0 bases, with 8 bases sitting between them. Germline CDR1 MNHNS, CDR2 SASEGT. This CDR3 has 16 residues. The CDR3 spells CASSEIDGSGANVLTF. The CDR3 nucleotides are TGTGCCAGCAGTGAAATTGACGGCTCTGGGGCCAACGTCCTGACTTTC.

The chain combines TRBV10-2 with TRBJ1-5; D not certain. This CDR3 comprises 13 residues. Germline CDR1 is WSHSY and CDR2 is SAAADI. Trimming left V 3 bases short and J 0 bases short, with 3 bases between. The CDR3 reads CASSDSSNQPQHF. The CDR3 DNA is TGCGCCAGCAGTGACAGTAGCAATCAGCCCCAGCATTTT.

This clone was seen just once. J is TRBJ2-1 and V is TRBV11-2; 14 bases map to TRBD2. V shed 5 bases and J 10 bases; nucleotides not matched to a gene: 16. Germline loops: CDR1 SGHAT, CDR2 FQNNGV. This CDR3 contains 18 residues. In nucleotides, the CDR3 is TGTGCCAGCAGCGCGCGGACTAGCGGGAGGCCTCGCGGTGAGGAGCAGTTCTTC. This translates into CASSARTSGRPRGEEQFF.

J is TRBJ2-5 and V is TRBV7-2; 9 bases align to TRBD2. J was trimmed by 1 base and V by 2 bases; bases with no gene match: 5. This CDR3 has 16 amino acids. In germline, CDR1 is SGHTA, CDR2 FQGNSA. The CDR3 sequence is CASSLLLAGVQETQYF. CDR3 sequence (DNA): TGTGCCAGCAGCTTATTGTTAGCGGGGGTCCAAGAGACCCAGTACTTC.

The rearrangement joins TRBV28 to TRBJ1-1; D ambiguous. CDR3 length: 14 amino acids. V lost 5 bases and J lost 6, with 16 bases in between. Looked up from germline, CDR1 is MDHEN and CDR2 is SYDVKM. The CDR3 here is CASSKRHEGAEAFF. Written as DNA, the CDR3 is TGTGCCAGCAGTAAAAGACACGAGGGCGCTGAAGCTTTCTTT. The whole variable domain, remainder taken from reference TRBV28 and TRBJ1-1, is DVKVTQSSRYLVKRTGEKVFLECVQDMDHENMFWYRQDPGLGLRLIYFSYDVKMKEKGDIPEGYSVSREKKERFSLILESASTNQTSMYLCASSKRHEGAEAFFGQGTRLTVV.

The CDR3 nucleotides read TGTGCCACCCGTCAGGGGATTGGCACTGAAGCTTTCTTT. It encodes CATRQGIGTEAFF. The chain carries TRBV15 and TRBJ1-1; D is possibly TRBD1 (6 bases). The germline CDR1 and CDR2 sequences are LNHNV and YYDKDF (reference sequence). The ends were cut back, 8 bases at V and 4 bases at J, with 14 bases in the middle. The CDR3 length is 13 residues.

This clone has just one count. V is TRBV4-2 and J is TRBJ1-1; no reliable D call. The CDR3 contains 16 residues. CDR1 is LGHNA, CDR2 YNFKEQ, per germline. Trimming removed 0 bases from V and 0 bases from J, with 11 bases in between. The chain's CDR3 is CASSQDDFGMNTEAFF. The CDR3 nucleotides are TGTGCCAGCAGCCAAGATGACTTCGGTATGAACACTGAAGCTTTCTTT.

The chain employs TRBV9 and TRBJ2-1; 13 bases fit TRBD2. Germline V gene lookup returns CDR1 SGDLS and CDR2 YYNGEE. The CDR3 runs to 16 residues. With 4 bases clipped from V and 6 bases from J, the junction kept 7 bases outside the gene matches. The CDR3 protein is CASSTPGTSGTNEQFF. The CDR3 nucleotides are TGTGCCAGCAGCACCCCCGGGACTAGCGGGACCAATGAGCAGTTCTTC.

The J gene is TRBJ2-1, the V gene TRBV14; 7 bases fit TRBD2. The V gene end was trimmed by 2 bases and the J gene end by 0 bases; junction bases not matched to a gene: 1. Germline V lookup: CDR1 SGHDN, CDR2 FVKESK. The CDR3 sequence is 15 residues long. Here the CDR3 DNA reads TGTGCCAGCAGCCAAATAGCGGGCTCCTACAATGAGCAGTTCTTC. It encodes CASSQIAGSYNEQFF.

The V and J genes are TRBV7-8 and TRBJ2-3; D possibly corresponds to TRBD2 (6 bases). There are 16 residues in the CDR3. The V end lost 5 bases, the J end lost 0 bases, and 15 bases lay between the germline ends. CDR1 SGHVS and CDR2 FQNEAQ come from the germline V gene. The CDR3 coding sequence is TGTGCCAGCAGCGCATTGGGAGGAACTAGCACAGATACGCAGTATTTT. It yields the protein CASSALGGTSTDTQYF.

The chain links TRBV11-2 to TRBJ1-5; D gene uncertain. The length of the CDR3 is 12 residues. V was clipped by 1 base and J by 10 bases, with 8 bases between them. The germline gives CDR1 SGHAT, CDR2 FQNNGV. The CDR3, as DNA: TGTGCCAGCAGCTTAGCTGAAGGACCCCAGCATTTT. Protein product: CASSLAEGPQHF.

This clone has more than one count but fewer than ten. The rearrangement joins TRBV14 to TRBJ2-2; 7 positions match TRBD2. Trimming cost V 7 bases and J 6 bases; bases outside gene matches: 8. The CDR3 runs 14 residues. Germline values: CDR1 SGHDN, CDR2 FVKESK. CDR3 sequence: CASKWSGKAGELFF. CDR3 nucleotide sequence: TGTGCCAGCAAATGGAGCGGGAAGGCCGGGGAGCTGTTTTTT.

V and J are TRBV28 and TRBJ2-1; the D gene is possibly TRBD2 (6 bases). This CDR3 is built from 13 residues. Germline V gene sequence: CDR1 MDHEN, CDR2 SYDVKM. Trimming removed 3 bases at V and 8 bases at J, with 11 bases between. CDR3 residues: CASSFDASDEQFF. The CDR3 DNA follows: TGTGCCAGCAGTTTCGATGCTAGCGATGAGCAGTTCTTC.

This chain uses TRBV18 with TRBJ2-7, with D unclear. The CDR3 has 14 amino acids. V lost 0 bases and J lost 0, with 6 bases in between. CDR1 KGHSH and CDR2 LQKENI come from the germline V gene. The CDR3 DNA is TGTGCCAGCTCACCACCGGGTATCTCCTACGAGCAGTACTTC. Translation: CASSPPGISYEQYF.

This sequence joins TRBV14 and TRBJ2-5; no clear D. The closer fit of TRBJ2-7 to the DNA end suggests the J call may be wrong. Germline CDR1 and CDR2: SGHDN and FVKESK. The CDR3 loop spans 13 amino acids. The DNA of the CDR3 is TGTGCCAGCAGATCAATGGTCTCCTACGAGCAGTACTTC. Protein product: CASRSMVSYEQYF.